One and the same sample provided the 24 T cell receptor beta chains below, sequenced in a study of cytomegalovirus exposure and HLA in healthy donors. It was with 60 Vbeta and 13 Jbeta primers that the PCR ran. Only in-frame clones appear in the TCRdb table, and some are missing; sequencing was by immunoSEQ multiplex PCR. The sample comprises 100,000 to 120,000 clones, more than 60% of which are singletons, and about 1.9% rests with the top ten. The sample taken for sequencing was PBMCs. The receptors come from a man younger than 40 in good health and CMV-seronegative.

The gene calls are TRBV29-1 and TRBJ2-5; D is undetermined. The J call is doubtful: the DNA matches TRBJ2-7 better. This CDR3 has 13 residues. The V gene's germline CDR1 is SQVTM and CDR2 ANQGSEA. The DNA of the CDR3 is TGCAGCGTCGATTCCGGGTCAAAAGACGAGCAGTACTTC. Translation: CSVDSGSKDEQYF.

The V gene is TRBV14, the J gene TRBJ2-7, with 7 bases identical to TRBD2. The V segment lost 1 base and the J segment 1 base; nucleotides outside the gene matches: 7. Germline loops: CDR1 SGHDN, CDR2 FVKESK. The CDR3 runs to 16 residues. The DNA of the CDR3 is TGTGCCAGCAGCCAAGGCCCCCGGGGAGGGTCCTACGAGCAGTACTTC. Protein sequence: CASSQGPRGGSYEQYF.

The chain combines TRBV6-6 with TRBJ2-5, with D unresolved. Trimming pared 0 bases from V and 1 base from J, leaving 9 bases between. Germline V gives CDR1 MNHNY, CDR2 SVGAGI (reference sequence). The CDR3 length is 15 residues. The CDR3 region has the DNA TGTGCCAGCAGTTACTCAGCACAGCTCCAAGAGACCCAGTACTTC. Protein sequence: CASSYSAQLQETQYF.

The J gene is TRBJ2-2, the V gene TRBV18; 8 nucleotides agree with TRBD1. The V segment lost 3 bases and the J segment 4 bases; nucleotides outside the gene matches: 10. Germline CDR1 KGHSH, CDR2 LQKENI. The CDR3 has 17 residues. As DNA, the CDR3 is TGTGCCAGCTCACCTCCTTCGAGCACAGGGGGCACCGGGGAGCTGTTTTTT. It translates to CASSPPSSTGGTGELFF.

The chain uses TRBV11-2 and TRBJ2-1, with 7 bases identical to TRBD2. The germline gives CDR1 SGHAT, CDR2 FQNNGV. This CDR3 region has 14 residues. V trimming: 6 bases; J trimming: 12 bases; junction bases outside the gene matches: 14. CDR3: CASSIYETREGQFF. Written as DNA, the CDR3 is TGTGCCAGCAGTATCTACGAGACGAGGGAGGGGCAGTTCTTC.

The V gene is TRBV19, the J gene TRBJ2-1; 8 positions agree with TRBD2. CDR3 length: 15 residues. Per germline, CDR1 LNHDA and CDR2 SQIVND (reference sequence). Trimming took 5 bases from V and 6 from J; bases not matched to a gene: 9. The CDR3 DNA is TGTGCCAGTAGTGCGGGGGGCCCGTTTAGCAATGAGCAGTTCTTC. The encoded protein is CASSAGGPFSNEQFF.

The count of this clone is one. The chain couples TRBV6-5 to TRBJ2-7; TRBD1 agrees at 11 bases. The CDR3 totals 15 residues. V gave up 4 bases and J gave up 3 bases; unmatched junction bases: 5. The germline V gene encodes CDR1 MNHEY and CDR2 SVGAGI. The CDR3 DNA follows: TGTGCCAGCAGTTCGCCGGGACAGGGGGTCTACGAGCAGTACTTC. Its protein product is CASSSPGQGVYEQYF.

This clone has just one count. The chain combines TRBV9 with TRBJ2-6; 7 nucleotides line up with TRBD1. Germline CDR1 is SGDLS and CDR2 is YYNGEE. Trimming at V came to 0 bases and at J to 2 bases, leaving 8 bases not matched to a gene. This CDR3 is 18 amino acids long. DNA of the CDR3: TGTGCCAGCAGCGTAGGAGTGACAGGGTCAGCTGGGGCCAACGTCCTGACTTTC. Translation: CASSVGVTGSAGANVLTF.

CDR3 sequence (DNA): TGCAGTGCTGAGGGGGACCAGCCCCAGCATTTT. Translation: CSAEGDQPQHF. The chain links TRBV20-1 to TRBJ1-5, with a possible D match to TRBD1 (6 bases). This CDR3 contains 11 residues. Germline V gene sequence: CDR1 DFQATT, CDR2 SNEGSKA (reference sequence). The V gene lost 5 bases and the J gene lost 7 bases, with 9 bases spanning the gap.

The chain is built from TRBV27 and TRBJ1-5, with D unclear. The CDR3 is made up of 15 amino acids. The germline V gene encodes CDR1 MNHEY and CDR2 SMNVEV (reference sequence). Trimming pared 6 bases from V and 3 bases from J, leaving 15 bases between. CDR3 in amino acids: CASRGAGSPNQPQHF. CDR3 nucleotides: TGTGCCAGCAGGGGCGCCGGGAGCCCCAATCAGCCCCAGCATTTT.

This clone was seen a few times. The CDR3: CASSLSWNEQFF. The CDR3 DNA is TGTGCCAGTAGTCTTAGTTGGAATGAGCAGTTCTTC. The chain links TRBV19 to TRBJ2-1; D is uncertain. The CDR3 covers 12 residues. V was clipped by 5 bases and J by 7 bases, with 9 bases between them. Germline values: CDR1 LNHDA, CDR2 SQIVND (reference sequence).

In nucleotides, the CDR3 is TGTGCCTGGAGTACCGGGACAGGGGCCTACGAGCAGTACTTC. Translation: CAWSTGTGAYEQYF. This rearrangement joins TRBV30 to TRBJ2-7; TRBD1 aligns across 10 bases. Germline V gene lookup returns CDR1 GTSNPN and CDR2 SVGIG (reference sequence). The CDR3 covers 14 residues. Trimming took 2 bases from V and 2 from J; bases not matched to a gene: 3.

This clone was seen a handful of times. The gene calls are TRBV7-2 and TRBJ2-4; TRBD1 matches at 11 bases. This CDR3 has 16 amino acids. CDR1 is SGHTA and CDR2 is FQGNSA in the germline V gene. The V gene end was trimmed by 1 base and the J gene end by 8 bases; junction bases not matched to a gene: 7. This CDR3 is CASSLVGQGAKDIQYF. The CDR3 DNA reads TGTGCCAGCAGCTTAGTAGGACAGGGGGCTAAGGACATTCAGTACTTC.

Only one count was recorded for this clone. The gene calls are TRBV30 and TRBJ2-7; 10 positions match TRBD2. Germline lookup yields CDR1 GTSNPN and CDR2 SVGIG (reference sequence). The V gene end was trimmed by 5 bases and the J gene end by 3 bases; junction bases not matched to a gene: 7. This CDR3 has 14 residues. CDR3 DNA: TGTGCCTGGTCTCTAGCGGGGGAATACTACGAGCAGTACTTC. It specifies CAWSLAGEYYEQYF.

This chain connects TRBV28 to TRBJ2-7, with TRBD2 as a possible D gene (5 bases). This CDR3 is 13 amino acids long. V was shortened by 2 bases and J by 2 bases, with 7 bases between the two germline ends. CDR1 is MDHEN, CDR2 SYDVKM, per germline. This chain's CDR3 is CASSLGEPYEQYF. The CDR3, as DNA: TGTGCCAGCAGTTTAGGGGAGCCCTACGAGCAGTACTTC.

The chain joins TRBV9 to TRBJ2-5; TRBD1 agrees at 8 bases. Germline V gene lookup returns CDR1 SGDLS and CDR2 YYNGEE. V lost 0 bases and J lost 5; bases outside the gene matches: 3. The CDR3 covers 14 residues. CDR3 in amino acids: CASSVGTGTETQYF. Written as DNA, the CDR3 is TGTGCCAGCAGCGTAGGGACAGGGACCGAGACCCAGTACTTC.

The V call is TRBV5-4, the J call TRBJ2-7; D uncertain. V lost 4 bases, J lost 2 bases, and 22 bases lay in between. There are 17 residues in the CDR3. The germline gives CDR1 SGHNT, CDR2 YYREEE (reference sequence). The CDR3 reads CASSDLGRQTVAYEQYF. DNA of the CDR3: TGTGCCAGCAGCGACCTAGGTAGGCAGACTGTGGCCTACGAGCAGTACTTC.

The chain uses TRBV5-1 and TRBJ2-7, with D uncertain. Trimming cost V 3 bases and J 2 bases, with 3 bases left between them. Germline V gives CDR1 SGHRS, CDR2 YFSETQ. This CDR3 region has 11 residues. The CDR3 loop is CASSSAYEQYF. As DNA, the CDR3 is TGCGCCAGCAGCTCGGCCTACGAGCAGTACTTC.

The sample holds a few counts of this clone. This sequence joins TRBV2 and TRBJ1-5; the D gene is possibly TRBD1 (6 bases). This CDR3 comprises 12 residues. V dropped 10 bases and J dropped 5 bases, with 12 bases sitting between them. Looked up from germline, CDR1 is SNHLY and CDR2 is FYNNEI. CDR3 sequence (DNA): TGTGCCACTGGACAGACTGATCAGCCCCAGCATTTT. Its translation is CATGQTDQPQHF.

This rearrangement joins TRBV19 to TRBJ1-3, with 7 bases that match TRBD1. The CDR3 loop spans 15 amino acids. Germline loops: CDR1 LNHDA, CDR2 SQIVND (reference sequence). J was trimmed by 5 bases and V by 3 bases; bases with no gene match: 7. The CDR3 sequence is CASSMLGQPRNTIYF. DNA of the CDR3: TGTGCCAGTAGTATGCTGGGACAGCCTCGAAACACCATATATTTT. The complete variable domain, with remaining parts taken from reference TRBV19 and TRBJ1-3, reads DGGITQSPKYLFRKEGQNVTLSCEQNLNHDAMYWYRQDPGQGLRLIYYSQIVNDFQKGDIAEGYSVSREKKESFPLTVTSAQKNPTAFYLCASSMLGQPRNTIYFGEGSWLTVV.

The chain has TRBV7-2 and TRBJ2-7; 13 bases fit TRBD2. CDR3 length equals 17 residues. V lost 0 bases and J lost 3; bases outside the gene matches: 5. CDR1 SGHTA and CDR2 FQGNSA come from the germline V gene. The CDR3 region is CASSLASRLAGGYEQYF. CDR3 DNA sequence: TGTGCCAGCAGCTTAGCCTCCCGACTAGCGGGGGGCTACGAGCAGTACTTC.

The CDR3 nucleotides read TGTGCCAGCAGCCAGGACAGGTTAGGCTATGGCTACACCTTC. Translated: CASSQDRLGYGYTF. The chain has TRBV6-6 and TRBJ1-2, with TRBD1 matching 7 bases. V trimming: 6 bases; J trimming: 4 bases; junction bases outside the gene matches: 8. The germline CDR1 and CDR2 sequences are MNHNY and SVGAGI (reference sequence). The CDR3 consists of 14 residues.

V is TRBV5-1 and J is TRBJ1-1; D is unresolved. V was pared by 2 bases and J by 6 bases, with 17 bases between. This CDR3 region has 15 residues. Germline CDR1 reads SGHRS; CDR2 reads YFSETQ. This CDR3 is CASSFSRFPSSEAFF. The CDR3 nucleotides read TGCGCCAGCAGCTTCTCCAGGTTCCCAAGCTCTGAAGCTTTCTTT.

The J gene is TRBJ2-2, the V gene TRBV5-8, with 9 bases fitting TRBD1. The CDR3 runs 14 residues. V shed 4 bases, J shed 4 bases, and the junction held 2 bases outside the gene matches. Germline CDR1 reads SGHTS; CDR2 reads YDEGEE. The CDR3 sequence: CASSVDRGTGELFF. CDR3 bases: TGTGCCAGCAGCGTGGACAGGGGCACCGGGGAGCTGTTTTTT.